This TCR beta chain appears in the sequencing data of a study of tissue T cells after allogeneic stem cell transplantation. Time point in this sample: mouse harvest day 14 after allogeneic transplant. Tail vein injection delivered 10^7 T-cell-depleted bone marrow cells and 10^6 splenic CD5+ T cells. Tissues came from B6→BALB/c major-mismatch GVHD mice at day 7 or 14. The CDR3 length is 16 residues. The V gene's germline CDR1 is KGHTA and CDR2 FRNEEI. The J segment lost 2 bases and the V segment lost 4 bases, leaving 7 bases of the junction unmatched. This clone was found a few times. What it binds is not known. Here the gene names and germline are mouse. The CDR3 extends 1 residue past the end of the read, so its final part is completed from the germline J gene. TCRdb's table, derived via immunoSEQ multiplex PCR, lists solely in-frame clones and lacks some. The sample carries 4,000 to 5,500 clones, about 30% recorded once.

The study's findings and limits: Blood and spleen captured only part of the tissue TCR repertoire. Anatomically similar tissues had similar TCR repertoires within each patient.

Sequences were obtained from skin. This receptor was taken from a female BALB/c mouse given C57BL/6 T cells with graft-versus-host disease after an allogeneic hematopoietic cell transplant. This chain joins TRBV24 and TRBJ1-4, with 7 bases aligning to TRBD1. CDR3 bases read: TGTGCCAGCAGTCACCCCCCGGGACAGTCCAACGAAAGATTATTT. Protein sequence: CASSHPPGQSNERLF. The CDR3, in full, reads CASSHPPGQSNERLFF.